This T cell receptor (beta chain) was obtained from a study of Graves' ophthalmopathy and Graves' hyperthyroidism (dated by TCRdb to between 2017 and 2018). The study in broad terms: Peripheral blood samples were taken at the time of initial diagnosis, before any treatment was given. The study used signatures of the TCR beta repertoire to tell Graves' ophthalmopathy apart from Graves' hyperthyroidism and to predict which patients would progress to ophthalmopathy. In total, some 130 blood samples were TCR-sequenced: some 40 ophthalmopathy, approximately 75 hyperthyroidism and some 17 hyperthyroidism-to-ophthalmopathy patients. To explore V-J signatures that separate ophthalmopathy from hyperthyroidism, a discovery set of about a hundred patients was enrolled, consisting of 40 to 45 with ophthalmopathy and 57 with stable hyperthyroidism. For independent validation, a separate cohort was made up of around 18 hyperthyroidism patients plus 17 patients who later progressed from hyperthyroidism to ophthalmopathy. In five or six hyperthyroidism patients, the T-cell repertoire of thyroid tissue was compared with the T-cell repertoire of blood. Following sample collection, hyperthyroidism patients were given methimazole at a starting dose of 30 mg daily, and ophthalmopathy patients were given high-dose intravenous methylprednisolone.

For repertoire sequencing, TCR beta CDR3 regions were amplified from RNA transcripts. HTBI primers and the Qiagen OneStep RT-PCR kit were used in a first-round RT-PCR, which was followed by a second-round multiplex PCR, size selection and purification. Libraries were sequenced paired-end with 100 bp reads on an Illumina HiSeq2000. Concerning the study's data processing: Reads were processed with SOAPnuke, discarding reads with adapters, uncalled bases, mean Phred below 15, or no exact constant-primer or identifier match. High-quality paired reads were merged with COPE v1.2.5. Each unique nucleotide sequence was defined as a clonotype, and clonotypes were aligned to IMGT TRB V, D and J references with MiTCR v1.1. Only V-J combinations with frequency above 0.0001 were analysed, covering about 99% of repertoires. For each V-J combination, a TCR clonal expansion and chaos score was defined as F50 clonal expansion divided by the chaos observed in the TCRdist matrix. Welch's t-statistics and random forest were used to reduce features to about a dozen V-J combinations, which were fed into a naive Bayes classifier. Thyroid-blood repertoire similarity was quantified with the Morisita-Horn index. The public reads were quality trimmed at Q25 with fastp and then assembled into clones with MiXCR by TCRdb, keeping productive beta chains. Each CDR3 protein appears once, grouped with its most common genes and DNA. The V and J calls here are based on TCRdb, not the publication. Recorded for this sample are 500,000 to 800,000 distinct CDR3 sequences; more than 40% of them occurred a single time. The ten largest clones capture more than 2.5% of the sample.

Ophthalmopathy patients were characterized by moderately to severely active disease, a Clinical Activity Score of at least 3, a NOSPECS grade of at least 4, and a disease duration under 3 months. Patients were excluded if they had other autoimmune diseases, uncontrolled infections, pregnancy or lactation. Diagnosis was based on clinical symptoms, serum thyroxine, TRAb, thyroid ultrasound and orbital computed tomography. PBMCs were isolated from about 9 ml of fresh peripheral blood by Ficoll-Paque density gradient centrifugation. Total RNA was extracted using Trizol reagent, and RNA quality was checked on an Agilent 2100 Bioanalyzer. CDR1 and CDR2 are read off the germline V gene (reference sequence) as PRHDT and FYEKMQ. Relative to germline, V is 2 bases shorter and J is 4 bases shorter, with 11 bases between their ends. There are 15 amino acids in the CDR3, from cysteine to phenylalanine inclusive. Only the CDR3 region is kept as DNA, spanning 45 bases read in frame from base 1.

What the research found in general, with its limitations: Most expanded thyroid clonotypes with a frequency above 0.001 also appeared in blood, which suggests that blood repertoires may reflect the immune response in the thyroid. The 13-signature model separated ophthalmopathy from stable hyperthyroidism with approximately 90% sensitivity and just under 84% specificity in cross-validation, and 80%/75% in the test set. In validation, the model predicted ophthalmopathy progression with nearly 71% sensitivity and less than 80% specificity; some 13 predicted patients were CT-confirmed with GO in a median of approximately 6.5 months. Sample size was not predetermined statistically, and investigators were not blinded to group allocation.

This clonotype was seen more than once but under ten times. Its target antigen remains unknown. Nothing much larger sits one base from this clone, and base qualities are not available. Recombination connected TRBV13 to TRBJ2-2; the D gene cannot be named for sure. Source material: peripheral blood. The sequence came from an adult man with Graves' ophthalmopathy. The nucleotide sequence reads TGTGCCAGCAGCTTAAGGCTGCATAGCACCGGGGAGCTGTTTTTT. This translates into CASSLRLHSTGELFF.